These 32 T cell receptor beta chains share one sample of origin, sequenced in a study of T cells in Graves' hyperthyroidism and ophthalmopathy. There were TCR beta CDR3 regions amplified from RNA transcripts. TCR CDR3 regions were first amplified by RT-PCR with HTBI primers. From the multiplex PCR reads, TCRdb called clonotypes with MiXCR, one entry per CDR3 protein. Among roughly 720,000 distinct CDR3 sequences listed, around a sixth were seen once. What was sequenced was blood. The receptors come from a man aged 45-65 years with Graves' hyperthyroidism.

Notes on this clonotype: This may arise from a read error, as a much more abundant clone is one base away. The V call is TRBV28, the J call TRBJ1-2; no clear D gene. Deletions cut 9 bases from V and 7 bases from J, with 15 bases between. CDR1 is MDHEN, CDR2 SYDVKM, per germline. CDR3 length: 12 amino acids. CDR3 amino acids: CASKTAAAGYTF. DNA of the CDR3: TGTGCCAGTAAGACGGCAGCTGCTGGCTACACCTTC.

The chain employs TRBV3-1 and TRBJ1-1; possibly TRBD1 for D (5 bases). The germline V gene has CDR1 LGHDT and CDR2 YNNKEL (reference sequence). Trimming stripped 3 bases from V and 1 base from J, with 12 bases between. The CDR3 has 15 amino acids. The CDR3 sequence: CASSHHGQQNTEAFF. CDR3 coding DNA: TGTGCCAGCAGCCATCACGGACAACAGAACACTGAAGCTTTCTTT.

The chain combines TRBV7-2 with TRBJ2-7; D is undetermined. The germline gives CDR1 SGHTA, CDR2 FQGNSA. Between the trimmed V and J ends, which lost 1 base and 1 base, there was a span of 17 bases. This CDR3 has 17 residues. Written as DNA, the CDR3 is TGTGCCAGCAGCTTAGGGCTCGTGGGTTGGGTGTCCTACGAGCAGTACTTC. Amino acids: CASSLGLVGWVSYEQYF.

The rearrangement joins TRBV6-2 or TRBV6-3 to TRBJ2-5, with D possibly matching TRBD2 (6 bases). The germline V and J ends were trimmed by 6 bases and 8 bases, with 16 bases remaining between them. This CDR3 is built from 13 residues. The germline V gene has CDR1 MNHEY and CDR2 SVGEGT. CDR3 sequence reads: CASRKTEEGTQYF. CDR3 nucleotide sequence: TGTGCCAGCAGAAAGACAGAGGAGGGTACCCAGTACTTC.

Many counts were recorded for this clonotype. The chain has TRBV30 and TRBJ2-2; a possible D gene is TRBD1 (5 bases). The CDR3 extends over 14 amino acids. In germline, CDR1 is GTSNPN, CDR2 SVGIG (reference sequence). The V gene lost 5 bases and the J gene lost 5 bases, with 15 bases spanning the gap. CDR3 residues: CAWDRVLSTGELFF. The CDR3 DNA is TGTGCCTGGGACAGAGTCCTTTCTACCGGGGAGCTGTTTTTT.

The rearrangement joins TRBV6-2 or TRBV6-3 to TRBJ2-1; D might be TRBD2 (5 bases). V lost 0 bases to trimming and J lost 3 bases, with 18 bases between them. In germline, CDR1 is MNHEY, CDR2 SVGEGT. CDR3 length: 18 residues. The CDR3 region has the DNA TGTGCCAGCAGTTACTCCCAGGAAGCGGAAGCAGGCTACAATGAGCAGTTCTTC. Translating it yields CASSYSQEAEAGYNEQFF.

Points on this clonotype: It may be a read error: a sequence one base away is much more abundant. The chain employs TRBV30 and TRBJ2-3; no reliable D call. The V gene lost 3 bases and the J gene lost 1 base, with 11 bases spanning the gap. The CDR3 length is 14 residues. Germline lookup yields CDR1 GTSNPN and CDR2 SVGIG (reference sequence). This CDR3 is CAWSSPECTDTQYF. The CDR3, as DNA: TGTGCCTGGAGCTCGCCAGAATGCACAGATACGCAGTATTTT. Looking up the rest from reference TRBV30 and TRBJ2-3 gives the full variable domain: SQTIHQWPATLVQPVGSPLSLECTVEGTSNPNLYWYRQAAGRGLQLLFYSVGIGQISSEVPQNLSASRPQDRQFILSSKKLLLSDSGFYLCAWSSPECTDTQYFGPGTRLTVL.

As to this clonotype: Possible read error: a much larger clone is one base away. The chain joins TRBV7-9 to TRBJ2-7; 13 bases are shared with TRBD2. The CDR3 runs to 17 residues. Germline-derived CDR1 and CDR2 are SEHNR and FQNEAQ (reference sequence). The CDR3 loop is CASSLRLAGGQHYELYF. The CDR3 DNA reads TGTGCCAGCAGCTTGAGACTAGCGGGAGGACAACACTACGAGCTGTACTTC.

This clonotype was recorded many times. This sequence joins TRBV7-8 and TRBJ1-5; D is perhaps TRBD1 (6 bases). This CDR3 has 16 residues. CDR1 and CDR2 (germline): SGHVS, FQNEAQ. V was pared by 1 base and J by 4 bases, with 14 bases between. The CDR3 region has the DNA TGTGCCAGCAGCTTAGAAGGACAGATGATGAATCAGCCCCAGCATTTT. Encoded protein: CASSLEGQMMNQPQHF.

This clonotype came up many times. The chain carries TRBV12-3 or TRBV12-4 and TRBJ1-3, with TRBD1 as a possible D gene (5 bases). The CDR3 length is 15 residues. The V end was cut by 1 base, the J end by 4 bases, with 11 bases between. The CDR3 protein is CASSLGGTGGNTIYF. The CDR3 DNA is TGTGCCAGCAGTTTAGGCGGGACGGGGGGAAACACCATATATTTT.

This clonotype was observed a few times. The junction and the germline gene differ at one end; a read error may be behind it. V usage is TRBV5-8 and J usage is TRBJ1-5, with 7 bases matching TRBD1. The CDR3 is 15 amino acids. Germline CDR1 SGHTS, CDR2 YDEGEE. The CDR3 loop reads CASSSGTESNQPPHF. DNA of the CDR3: TGTGCCAGCAGCTCCGGGACAGAAAGCAATCAGCCCCCGCATTTT.

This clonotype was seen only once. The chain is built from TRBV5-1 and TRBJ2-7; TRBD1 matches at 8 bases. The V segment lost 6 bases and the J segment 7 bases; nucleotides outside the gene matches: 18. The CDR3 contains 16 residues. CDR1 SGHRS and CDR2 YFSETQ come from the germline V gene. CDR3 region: CASTRTAGGALDEQYF. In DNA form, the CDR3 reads TGCGCCAGCACCCGGACCGCAGGGGGCGCCTTGGATGAGCAGTACTTC. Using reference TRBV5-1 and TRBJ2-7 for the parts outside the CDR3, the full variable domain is KAGVTQTPRYLIKTRGQQVTLSCSPISGHRSVSWYQQTPGQGLQFLFEYFSETQRNKGNFPGRFSGRQFSNSRSEMNVSTLELGDSALYLCASTRTAGGALDEQYFGPGTRLTVT.

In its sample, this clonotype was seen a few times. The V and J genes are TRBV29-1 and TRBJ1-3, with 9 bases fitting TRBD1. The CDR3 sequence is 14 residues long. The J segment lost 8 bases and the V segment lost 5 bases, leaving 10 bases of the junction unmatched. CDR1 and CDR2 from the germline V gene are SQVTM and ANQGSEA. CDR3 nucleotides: TGCAGCGTTCGGGGACCGGACAGGGGTTACACCATATATTTT. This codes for CSVRGPDRGYTIYF.

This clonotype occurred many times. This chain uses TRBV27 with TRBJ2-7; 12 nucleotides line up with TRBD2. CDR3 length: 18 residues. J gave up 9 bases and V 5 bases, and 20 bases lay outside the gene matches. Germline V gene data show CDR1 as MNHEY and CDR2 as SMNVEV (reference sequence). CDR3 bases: TGTGCCAGCAGTCTCTCGTCGACTAGCGGGAGAAGCTTGTTGGGGCAGTACTTC. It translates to CASSLSSTSGRSLLGQYF.

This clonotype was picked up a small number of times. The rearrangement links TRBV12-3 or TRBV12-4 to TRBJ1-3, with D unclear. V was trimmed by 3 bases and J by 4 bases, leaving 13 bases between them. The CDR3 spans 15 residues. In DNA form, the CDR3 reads TGTGCCAGCAGTTTTTCCGTCACAGCGGGAAACACCATATATTTT. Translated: CASSFSVTAGNTIYF.

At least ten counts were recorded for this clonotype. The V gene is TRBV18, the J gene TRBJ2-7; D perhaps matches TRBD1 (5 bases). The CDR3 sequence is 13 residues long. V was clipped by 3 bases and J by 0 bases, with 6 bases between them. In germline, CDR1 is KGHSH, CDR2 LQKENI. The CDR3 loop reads CASSPRDSYEQYF. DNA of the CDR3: TGTGCCAGCTCACCCAGGGACTCCTACGAGCAGTACTTC.

In nucleotides, the CDR3 is TGTGCCAGTTGGCCGGGACAGGGGGCCTATGGCTACACCTTC. Its translation is CASWPGQGAYGYTF. The chain links TRBV19 to TRBJ1-2, with 12 bases fitting TRBD1. With 8 bases clipped from V and 4 bases from J, the junction kept 5 bases outside the gene matches. Germline V lookup: CDR1 LNHDA, CDR2 SQIVND (reference sequence). The CDR3 length is 14 residues. The full variable domain, in which reference TRBV19 and TRBJ1-2 provide the parts outside the CDR3, is DGGITQSPKYLFRKEGQNVTLSCEQNLNHDAMYWYRQDPGQGLRLIYYSQIVNDFQKGDIAEGYSVSREKKESFPLTVTSAQKNPTAFYLCASWPGQGAYGYTFGSGTRLTVV.

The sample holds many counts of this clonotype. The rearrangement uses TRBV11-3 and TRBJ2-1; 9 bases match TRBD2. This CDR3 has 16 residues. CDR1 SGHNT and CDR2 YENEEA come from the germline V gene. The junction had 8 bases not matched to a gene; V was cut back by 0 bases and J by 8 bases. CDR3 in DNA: TGTGCCAGCAGCTTAGATCTCGGGACTAGCATCCATGAGCAGTTCTTC. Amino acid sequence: CASSLDLGTSIHEQFF. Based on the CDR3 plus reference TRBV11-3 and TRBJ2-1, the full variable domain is EAGVVQSPRYKIIEKKQPVAFWCNPISGHNTLYWYLQNLGQGPELLIRYENEEAVDDSQLPKDRFSAERLKGVDSTLKIQPAELGDSAVYLCASSLDLGTSIHEQFFGPGTRLTVL.

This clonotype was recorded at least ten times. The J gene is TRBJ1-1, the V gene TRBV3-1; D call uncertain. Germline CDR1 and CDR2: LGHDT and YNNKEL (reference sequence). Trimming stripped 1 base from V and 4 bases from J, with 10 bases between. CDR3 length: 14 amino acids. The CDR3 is CASSQGTSPTEAFF. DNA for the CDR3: TGTGCCAGCAGCCAAGGAACCTCTCCCACTGAAGCTTTCTTT.

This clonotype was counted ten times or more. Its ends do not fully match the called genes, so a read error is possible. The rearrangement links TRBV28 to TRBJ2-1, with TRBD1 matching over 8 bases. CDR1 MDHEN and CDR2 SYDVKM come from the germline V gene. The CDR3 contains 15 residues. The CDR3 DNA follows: TGCGCCAGCAGTTCGGACAGGGATAAGAACAATGAGCAGTTCTTC. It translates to CASSSDRDKNNEQFF.

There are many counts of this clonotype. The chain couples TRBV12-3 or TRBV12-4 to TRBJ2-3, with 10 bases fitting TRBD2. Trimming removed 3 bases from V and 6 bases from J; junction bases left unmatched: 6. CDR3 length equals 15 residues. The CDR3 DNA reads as TGTGCCAGCAGTTTTATAGCGGGAGGTCATGATACGCAGTATTTT. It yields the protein CASSFIAGGHDTQYF.

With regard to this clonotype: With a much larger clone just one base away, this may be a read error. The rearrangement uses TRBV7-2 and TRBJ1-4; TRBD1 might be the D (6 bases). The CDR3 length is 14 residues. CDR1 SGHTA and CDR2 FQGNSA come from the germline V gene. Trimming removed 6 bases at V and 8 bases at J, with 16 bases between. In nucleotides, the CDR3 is TGTGCCAGCAGTTTCGGGTCAAGGGGGGAAAAACTGTTTTTT. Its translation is CASSFGSRGEKLFF.

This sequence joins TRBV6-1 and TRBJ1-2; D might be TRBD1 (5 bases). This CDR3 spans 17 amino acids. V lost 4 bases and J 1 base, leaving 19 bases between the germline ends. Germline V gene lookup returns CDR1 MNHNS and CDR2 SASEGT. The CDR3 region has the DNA TGTGCCAGCAGTGTTCCTTTAGGGGCAGCGATTAACTATGGCTACACCTTC. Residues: CASSVPLGAAINYGYTF.

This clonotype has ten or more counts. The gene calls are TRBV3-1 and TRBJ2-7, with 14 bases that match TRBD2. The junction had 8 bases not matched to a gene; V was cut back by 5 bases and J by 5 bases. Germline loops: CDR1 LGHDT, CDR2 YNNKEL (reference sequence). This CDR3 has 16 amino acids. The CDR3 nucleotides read TGTGCCAGCAGCTATGGGACTAGCGGGAGCAAGAACGAGCAGTACTTC. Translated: CASSYGTSGSKNEQYF.

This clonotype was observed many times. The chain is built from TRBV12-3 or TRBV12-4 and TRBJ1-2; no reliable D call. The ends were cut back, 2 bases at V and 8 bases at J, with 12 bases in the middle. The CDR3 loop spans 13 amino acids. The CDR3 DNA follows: TGTGCCAGCAGTTTAAAAACGACGCGGGGCTACACCTTC. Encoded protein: CASSLKTTRGYTF.

The CDR3 here is CACQRFVGGAPGEQYF. The CDR3 DNA reads TGTGCCTGCCAACGGTTCGTGGGGGGTGCCCCCGGCGAGCAGTACTTC. The V and J genes are TRBV30 and TRBJ2-7; perhaps TRBD2 as D (6 bases). Germline V gene data show CDR1 as GTSNPN and CDR2 as SVGIG (reference sequence). V was trimmed by 6 bases and J by 6 bases, leaving 27 bases between them. The CDR3 covers 16 residues.

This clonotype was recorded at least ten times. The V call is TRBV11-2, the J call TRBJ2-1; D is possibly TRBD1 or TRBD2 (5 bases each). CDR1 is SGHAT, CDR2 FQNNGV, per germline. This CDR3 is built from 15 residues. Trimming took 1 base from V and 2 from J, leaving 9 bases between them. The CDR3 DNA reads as TGTGCCAGCAGCTTAGGACTGGGGGCCTACAATGAGCAGTTCTTC. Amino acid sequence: CASSLGLGAYNEQFF.

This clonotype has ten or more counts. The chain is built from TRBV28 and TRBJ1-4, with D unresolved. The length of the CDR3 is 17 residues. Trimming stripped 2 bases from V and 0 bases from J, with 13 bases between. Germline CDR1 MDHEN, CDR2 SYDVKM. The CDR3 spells CASSLNSQAATNEKLFF. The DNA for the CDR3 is TGTGCCAGCAGTTTAAATTCCCAGGCTGCAACTAATGAAAAACTGTTTTTT.

This CDR3 reads CASRAGSIFREQYF. CDR3 in DNA: TGTGCCAGCAGAGCAGGGAGTATATTCCGCGAGCAGTACTTC. The rearrangement links TRBV27 to TRBJ2-7, with D possibly being TRBD1 or TRBD2 (5 bases each). Germline V gene data show CDR1 as MNHEY and CDR2 as SMNVEV (reference sequence). The CDR3 length is 14 residues. V was shortened by 6 bases and J by 6 bases, with 18 bases between the two germline ends.

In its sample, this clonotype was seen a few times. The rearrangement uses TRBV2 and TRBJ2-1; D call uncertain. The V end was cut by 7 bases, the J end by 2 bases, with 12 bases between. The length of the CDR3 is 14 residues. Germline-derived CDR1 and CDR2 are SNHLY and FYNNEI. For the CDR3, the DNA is TGTGCCAGCACACATCCTGTTACCTACAATGAGCAGTTCTTC. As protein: CASTHPVTYNEQFF.

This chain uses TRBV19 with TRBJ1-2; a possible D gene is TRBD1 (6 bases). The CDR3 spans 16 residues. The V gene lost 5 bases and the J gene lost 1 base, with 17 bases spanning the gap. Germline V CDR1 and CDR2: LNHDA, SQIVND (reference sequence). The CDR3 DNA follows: TGTGCCAGTAGTGTCCAGGGGCCGGGGGTTAACTATGGCTACACCTTC. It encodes CASSVQGPGVNYGYTF.

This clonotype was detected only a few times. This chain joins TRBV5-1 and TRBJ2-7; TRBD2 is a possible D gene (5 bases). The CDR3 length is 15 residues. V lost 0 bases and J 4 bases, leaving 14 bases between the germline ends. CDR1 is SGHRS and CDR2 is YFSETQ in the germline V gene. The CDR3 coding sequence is TGCGCCAGCAGCTTGGTAGGTAGTAAGCGGTACGAGCAGTACTTC. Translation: CASSLVGSKRYEQYF.